A selection of T cell receptor beta chains follows, all from one sample in a study of blood T cell repertoires in COVID-19. The data were produced by immunoSEQ multiplex PCR, yet TCRdb's version contains in-frame clones alone and is incomplete. The table lists fewer than 500,000 clones, roughly 89% of them singletons. The source material was peripheral blood. These receptors were obtained from a woman in her 30s with active or convalescent COVID-19. CDR3s include the opening cysteine and the closing phenylalanine or tryptophan. The D gene is left open where the match is weak.

j_call v_call d_call cdr3_aa cdr3_nt
TRBJ2-1 TRBV3-1/TRBV3-2 . CASSHWTTDNEQFF TGTGCCAGCAGCCACTGGACAACAGACAATGAGCAGTTCTTC
TRBJ2-7 TRBV5-4 TRBD1 CASSLGQGISYEQYF TGTGCCAGCAGCTTAGGACAGGGAATTTCCTACGAGCAGTACTTC
TRBJ1-2 TRBV19 TRBD1 CASSIPAGQPGNGGYTF TGTGCCAGTAGTATCCCGGCGGGACAGCCTGGCAATGGTGGCTACACCTTC
TRBJ2-7 TRBV11-2 . CASSLDQFGQGYEQYF TGTGCCAGCAGCTTAGATCAGTTCGGTCAGGGCTACGAGCAGTACTTC
TRBJ1-4 TRBV19 . CASHLNGAANEKLFF TGTGCCAGTCATTTGAATGGGGCGGCTAATGAAAAACTGTTTTTT
TRBJ1-2 TRBV2 . CASSEVPGKGYTF TGTGCCAGCAGTGAGGTGCCAGGAAAGGGCTACACCTTC
TRBJ2-3 TRBV5-4 TRBD1 CASRRQGGDTQYF TGTGCCAGCCGGCGACAGGGTGGGGATACGCAGTATTTT
TRBJ1-2 TRBV29-1 TRBD1 CSVEGQGGSNYGYTF TGCAGCGTTGAGGGACAGGGAGGGAGTAACTATGGCTACACCTTC
TRBJ2-3 TRBV19 TRBD2 CASSTWTSGTDTQYF TGTGCCAGTAGTACGTGGACTAGCGGCACAGATACGCAGTATTTT
TRBJ2-1 TRBV6-6 TRBD2 CASSHPGTSGYNEQFF TGTGCCAGCAGCCATCCCGGGACTAGCGGCTACAATGAGCAGTTCTTC